The rows below give T cell receptor beta chains drawn from one sample of a study of cytomegalovirus exposure and HLA in healthy donors. Clones were read by immunoSEQ multiplex PCR, and TCRdb kept only the in-frame ones, dropping some. The sample holds roughly 180,000 clones; approximately 81% are singletons and the top ten take less than 3%. What was sequenced was PBMCs. These receptors all come from a male donor in good health and CMV-seronegative. Both conserved end residues are part of each CDR3. D genes are given only for firm matches. Size tells how often a clone was seen (once, few, many) or the class of an expanded clone, and some rows leave it out.

CDR3 length,J gene,clone size,D gene,V gene,CDR3 protein,CDR3 DNA
21,TRBJ2-1,-,TRBD2,TRBV7-7,CASSFQEPGLAGGPSYNEQFF,TGTGCTAGCAGCTTCCAAGAACCGGGACTAGCGGGAGGGCCGTCCTACAATGAGCAGTTCTTC
14,TRBJ2-7,-,TRBD2,TRBV5-4,CASSSRTSNPEQYF,TGTGCCAGCAGCTCCCGGACTAGCAATCCCGAGCAGTACTTC
15,TRBJ1-2,-,TRBD1,TRBV5-1,CASSALDRAFYGYTF,TGCGCCAGCAGCGCCTTGGACAGGGCTTTCTATGGCTACACCTTC
15,TRBJ1-4,-,TRBD1,TRBV4-1,CASSKKRDRVEKLFF,TGCGCCAGCAGCAAAAAGCGGGACAGGGTTGAAAAACTGTTTTTT
15,TRBJ2-7,-,TRBD2,TRBV28,CASSPGGSFVYEQYF,TGTGCCAGCAGCCCGGGGGGGAGTTTCGTCTACGAGCAGTACTTC
12,TRBJ2-7,-,TRBD1,TRBV11-3,CASSRDRDEQYF,TGTGCCAGCAGCCGGGACAGGGACGAGCAGTACTTC
16,TRBJ1-1,-,-,TRBV4-2,CASSQELSTRNTEAFF,TGTGCCAGCAGCCAAGAGTTATCCACCAGGAACACTGAAGCTTTCTTT
16,TRBJ1-5,-,TRBD1,TRBV7-8,CASSLGQGNFNQPQHF,TGTGCCAGCAGCTTAGGACAGGGAAACTTCAATCAGCCCCAGCATTTT
15,TRBJ2-3,-,-,TRBV7-3,CASSLMGGPTDTQYF,TGTGCCAGCAGCTTAATGGGGGGACCCACAGATACGCAGTATTTT
13,TRBJ2-7,-,-,TRBV5-4,CASGRDSSYEQYF,TGTGCCAGTGGCCGAGACTCGTCCTACGAGCAGTACTTC
14,TRBJ2-7,-,-,TRBV13,CASSVGTLGFEQYF,TGTGCCAGCAGCGTCGGGACACTGGGGTTCGAGCAGTACTTC
15,TRBJ2-3,-,-,TRBV15,CATSRLAASTDTQYF,TGTGCCACCAGCAGACTAGCTGCTAGCACAGATACGCAGTATTTT
15,TRBJ2-2,-,-,TRBV7-2,CASSPRTGYTGELFF,TGTGCCAGCAGCCCAAGAACAGGGTACACCGGGGAGCTGTTTTTT
14,TRBJ1-2,-,-,TRBV5-1,CASSLDRANYGYTF,TGCGCCAGCAGCTTGGACAGGGCCAACTATGGCTACACCTTC
18,TRBJ1-2,-,-,TRBV9,CASSVAGGLTGTSDGYTF,TGTGCCAGCAGCGTAGCCGGAGGTCTCACCGGGACATCGGATGGCTACACCTTC
15,TRBJ2-1,-,TRBD2,TRBV19,CATGPTSGVYNEQFF,TGTGCCACTGGGCCGACTAGCGGGGTCTACAATGAGCAGTTCTTC
13,TRBJ1-2,-,-,TRBV10-3,CAISDADYYGYTF,TGTGCCATCAGCGACGCAGACTACTATGGCTACACCTTC
15,TRBJ2-3,-,-,TRBV7-9,CASSLVVGGADTQYF,TGTGCCAGCAGCTTAGTGGTAGGGGGGGCCGATACGCAGTATTTT
15,TRBJ2-5,-,-,TRBV2,CASSLPGPQRGTQYF,TGTGCCAGCAGTCTACCTGGCCCCCAGCGAGGGACCCAGTACTTC
14,TRBJ1-1,-,-,TRBV29-1,CSVDDSRRSTEAFF,TGCAGCGTTGATGACAGTAGGAGAAGCACTGAAGCTTTCTTT
16,TRBJ2-3,-,-,TRBV11-2,CASSLLIANPTDTQYF,TGTGCCAGCAGCTTATTAATTGCTAACCCCACAGATACGCAGTATTTT
17,TRBJ2-2,-,TRBD2,TRBV28,CASSSPTLAGMTGELFF,TGTGCCAGCAGTTCCCCTACACTAGCGGGAATGACCGGGGAGCTGTTTTTT
15,TRBJ1-2,-,-,TRBV28,CASTGTISPVYGYTF,TGTGCCAGCACTGGGACAATTTCCCCTGTCTATGGCTACACCTTC
14,TRBJ1-2,-,TRBD1,TRBV23-1,CASSLRDRGYGYTF,TGCGCCAGCAGTCTCCGGGACAGGGGCTACGGCTACACCTTC
15,TRBJ1-1,-,TRBD1,TRBV7-2,CASSSIQGRGTEAFF,TGTGCCAGCAGCAGTATACAGGGGCGGGGAACTGAAGCTTTCTTT
15,TRBJ2-1,-,-,TRBV18,CASSSPGIGYNEQFF,TGTGCCAGCTCATCCCCGGGAATAGGCTACAATGAGCAGTTCTTC
16,TRBJ2-6,-,-,TRBV9,CASRRGGPGGANVLTF,TGTGCCAGCAGGAGGGGGGGCCCTGGTGGGGCCAACGTCCTGACTTTC
16,TRBJ2-5,-,TRBD2,TRBV2,CASSLLAGGIQETQYF,TGTGCCAGCAGTTTACTAGCGGGGGGTATCCAAGAGACCCAGTACTTC
14,TRBJ1-1,-,TRBD1,TRBV19,CASSPPDRGTEAFF,TGTGCCAGTAGCCCCCCGGACAGGGGCACTGAAGCTTTCTTT
17,TRBJ2-1,-,TRBD2,TRBV9,CASSPRTSGVGWNEQFF,TGTGCCAGCAGCCCACGGACTAGCGGGGTAGGTTGGAATGAGCAGTTCTTC
16,TRBJ2-7,-,TRBD1,TRBV7-2,CASSPRTGVDSYEQYF,TGTGCCAGCAGCCCCCGGACAGGGGTGGACTCCTACGAGCAGTACTTC
15,TRBJ1-1,-,TRBD1,TRBV9,CASTRLGTGNTEAFF,TGTGCCAGCACCAGGTTAGGGACAGGGAACACTGAAGCTTTCTTT
16,TRBJ2-7,-,-,TRBV5-1,CASPPPPARESYEQYF,TGCGCCAGCCCCCCCCCGCCGGCCCGGGAGTCCTACGAGCAGTACTTC
11,TRBJ2-7,-,-,TRBV20-1,CSARQVHEQYF,TGCAGTGCAAGACAGGTCCACGAGCAGTACTTC
14,TRBJ1-2,-,TRBD1,TRBV5-4,CASSRGQGSYGYTF,TGTGCCAGCAGCCGGGGACAGGGGTCCTATGGCTACACCTTC
21,TRBJ2-7,once,-,TRBV14,CASARRVGGPGGGPRFYEQYF,TGTGCCAGCGCCAGAAGGGTGGGGGGGCCTGGAGGCGGCCCAAGATTTTACGAGCAGTACTTC
14,TRBJ2-4,-,-,TRBV5-5,CASSLVVGVDIQYF,TGTGCCAGCAGCTTGGTAGTCGGAGTAGACATTCAGTACTTC
17,TRBJ2-3,-,-,TRBV5-4,CASSLTGNPETGDTQYF,TGTGCCAGCAGCCTAACAGGGAACCCAGAGACCGGAGATACGCAGTATTTT
14,TRBJ1-5,-,-,TRBV5-4,CASSLDRAREPQHF,TGTGCCAGCAGCTTGGACAGGGCCAGGGAGCCCCAGCATTTT
15,TRBJ1-2,-,TRBD1,TRBV9,CASSFNPQGDYGYTF,TGTGCCAGCAGCTTCAACCCCCAGGGGGACTATGGCTACACCTTC
16,TRBJ1-4,-,TRBD1,TRBV18,CASSPGTGSINEKLFF,TGTGCCAGCTCACCAGGGACAGGGTCGATTAATGAAAAACTGTTTTTT
12,TRBJ2-5,-,-,TRBV29-1,CSVFSRGETQYF,TGCAGCGTGTTCAGCAGAGGGGAGACCCAGTACTTC
16,TRBJ2-7,-,-,TRBV19,CASSLGHGEYGYEQYF,TGTGCCAGTAGTTTGGGACACGGGGAGTATGGCTACGAGCAGTACTTC
14,TRBJ2-7,many,TRBD1,TRBV6-1,CASTPKTGGHEQYF,TGTGCCAGCACCCCTAAAACAGGGGGCCACGAGCAGTACTTC
13,TRBJ2-7,-,-,TRBV6-5,CASSSGQSYEQYF,TGTGCCAGCAGCTCAGGACAAAGCTACGAGCAGTACTTC